This TCR beta chain was documented in a study of blood T cell repertoires in COVID-19. The wider study: Acute and convalescent COVID-19 specimens originated in the United States, Italy and Spain. Sample material is recorded as cDNA or gDNA derived from T cells, B-cell-depleted T cells, or PBMCs.

Authors' analysis steps: Amplification with reference gene primers provided the estimates of nucleated cell counts. Sequencing used immunoSEQ multiplex PCR; TCRdb keeps in-frame clones, though not all of them. V and J calls and clone size are as listed in that table; D and trimming were resolved from the DNA. The data show just under 350,000 clones, with 91% seen just once and around 3.3% held by the top ten. Sequenced: peripheral blood. The TCR was taken from a woman in her late teens or twenties who had recovered from COVID-19.

The CDR3 DNA is TGCGCCAGCAGCTTGGCGGAGCGCTCCTACAATGAGCAGTTCTTC. Translating gives CASSLAERSYNEQFF. The rearrangement links TRBV5-1 to TRBJ2-1; D not resolved. CDR3 length: 15 residues. Looked up from germline, CDR1 is SGHRS and CDR2 is YFSETQ. The V end lost 0 bases, the J end lost 0 bases, and 7 bases lay between the germline ends.